The clone carrying this TCR beta chain appeared a few times. Its cognate antigen is unknown. Germline is not matched at one junction end, which may reflect a read error. TCRbeta libraries were built with three rounds of nested PCR, modified from ARM-PCR. TCRdb analysed the multiplex PCR reads with MiXCR anew, one entry per CDR3 protein. In the table there are approximately 100,000 distinct CDR3 sequences, over 55% of which are singletons. No cell sorting was done before RNA was extracted from the tissue. More than 3 cm separated this lung sample from the edge of the tumor. The sample is drawn from a study of tumor and adjacent non-tumor tissue in lung cancer. Study-level information: Patients were aged about 31 to 76, roughly nine men and 5 women, stage I to III.

Study-wide results and limits: Normal lung showed higher cumulative top 100 clone frequency than tumor. TCR diversity was significantly greater in tumor than normal lung tissue.

The TCR was taken from a young man with non-small cell lung cancer. Sequencing was performed on distant non-tumor lung tissue.

CDR3: CSALTGISLLHDQFF. The CDR3 DNA follows: TGCAGTGCCCTGACCGGGATTAGCCTTCTCCATGATCAGTTCTTC. The chain carries TRBV20-1 and TRBJ2-1; TRBD2 is a possible D gene (5 bases). This CDR3 contains 15 residues. Per germline, CDR1 DFQATT and CDR2 SNEGSKA (reference sequence).